The clone carrying this TCR beta chain came up a few times. Its antigen remains unidentified. The data originate from a study of CD8 T cells in ankylosing spondylitis. Findings and caveats of the study: Disease-linked clones displayed a CD8+ phenotype and appeared relatively rarely in peripheral blood. Reportedly, matched ankylosing spondylitis synovial fluid was significantly enriched for disease-linked clones. Reactive arthritis synovial fluid and blood previously showed some of these motif variants. Ankylosing spondylitis blood seemed to carry a telltale TCR beta motif made of about 8 highly homologous variants.

From germline, CDR1 is LGHNA and CDR2 YSLEER. V gave up 1 base and J gave up 3 bases, with 16 bases separating them. The CDR3 contains 16 residues. TCRdb re-analysed the 5' RACE reads in MiXCR, keeping a single row per CDR3 protein. The sample yields 100,000 to 150,000 distinct CDR3 sequences, 17% seen once. The source is a male donor with ankylosing spondylitis. Specimen: blood, either unsorted or a sorted T cell fraction (not recorded which). The V call is TRBV4-3, the J call TRBJ2-7; perhaps D is TRBD1 or TRBD2 (5 bases each). The CDR3 is CASSQGQSGDYYEQYF. Here the CDR3 DNA reads TGCGCCAGCAGCCAAGGACAGTCCGGAGACTACTACGAGCAGTACTTC.